A single sample gave rise to the 2 T cell receptor beta chains below, sequenced in a study of T cell responses to AZD1222 COVID-19 vaccine. Data came from immunoSEQ multiplex PCR; TCRdb stores just in-frame clones and leaves some out. Here the sample spans tens of thousands of clones, around 91% being singletons. Sequences were derived from peripheral blood, sampled on day 0 of AZD1222 vaccination. The source of these receptors is an adult in good health.

The rearrangement links TRBV14 to TRBJ2-7, with no clear D. CDR1 and CDR2 (germline): SGHDN, FVKESK. V was pared by 4 bases and J by 4 bases, with 5 bases between. The CDR3 sequence is 11 residues long. In nucleotides, the CDR3 is TGTGCCAGCAGCCTAGGTTACGAGCAGTACTTC. Translating it yields CASSLGYEQYF.

This clone was observed a single time. The chain combines TRBV19 with TRBJ2-2; either TRBD1 or TRBD2 may fit D (5 bases each). The CDR3 has 16 residues. Germline V gives CDR1 LNHDA, CDR2 SQIVND (reference sequence). V was shortened by 8 bases and J by 6 bases, with 22 bases between the two germline ends. In nucleotides, the CDR3 is TGTGCCAGTTTTAACCGGGACCGAGGGGTTTCCGGGGAGCTGTTTTTT. The encoded protein is CASFNRDRGVSGELFF. Full variable domain (remainder filled in from reference TRBV19 and TRBJ2-2): DGGITQSPKYLFRKEGQNVTLSCEQNLNHDAMYWYRQDPGQGLRLIYYSQIVNDFQKGDIAEGYSVSREKKESFPLTVTSAQKNPTAFYLCASFNRDRGVSGELFFGEGSRLTVL.